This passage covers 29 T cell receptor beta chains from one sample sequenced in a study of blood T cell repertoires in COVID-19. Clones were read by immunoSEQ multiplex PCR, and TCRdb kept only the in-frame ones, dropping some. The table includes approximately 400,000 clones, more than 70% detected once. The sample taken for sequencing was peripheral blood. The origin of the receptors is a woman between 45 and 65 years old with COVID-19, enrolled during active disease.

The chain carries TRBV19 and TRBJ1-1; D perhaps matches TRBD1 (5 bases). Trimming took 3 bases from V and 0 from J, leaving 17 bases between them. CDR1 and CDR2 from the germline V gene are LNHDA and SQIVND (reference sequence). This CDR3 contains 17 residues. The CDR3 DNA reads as TGTGCCAGTAGTATGGACCTGGCAGGGTCATTGAACACTGAAGCTTTCTTT. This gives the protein CASSMDLAGSLNTEAFF. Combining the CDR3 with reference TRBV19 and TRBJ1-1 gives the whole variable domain DGGITQSPKYLFRKEGQNVTLSCEQNLNHDAMYWYRQDPGQGLRLIYYSQIVNDFQKGDIAEGYSVSREKKESFPLTVTSAQKNPTAFYLCASSMDLAGSLNTEAFFGQGTRLTVV.

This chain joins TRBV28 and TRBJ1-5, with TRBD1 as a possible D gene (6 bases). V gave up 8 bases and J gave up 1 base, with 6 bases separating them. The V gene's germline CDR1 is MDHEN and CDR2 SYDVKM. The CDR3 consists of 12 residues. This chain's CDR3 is CASQGSNQPQHF. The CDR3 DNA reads TGTGCCAGCCAGGGGAGCAATCAGCCCCAGCATTTT.

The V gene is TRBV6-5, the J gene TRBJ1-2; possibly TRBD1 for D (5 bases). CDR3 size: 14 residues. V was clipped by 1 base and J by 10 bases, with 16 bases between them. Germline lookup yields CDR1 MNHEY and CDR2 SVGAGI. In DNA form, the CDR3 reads TGTGCCAGCAGTTACTTCCCCGGCAGGGCCCCCTACACCTTC. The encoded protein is CASSYFPGRAPYTF.

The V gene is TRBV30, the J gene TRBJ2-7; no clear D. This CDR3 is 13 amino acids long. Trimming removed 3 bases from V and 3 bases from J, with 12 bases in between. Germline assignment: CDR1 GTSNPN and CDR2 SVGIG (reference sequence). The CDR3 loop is CAWSPPGVYEQYF. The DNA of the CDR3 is TGTGCCTGGAGCCCTCCGGGTGTCTACGAGCAGTACTTC.

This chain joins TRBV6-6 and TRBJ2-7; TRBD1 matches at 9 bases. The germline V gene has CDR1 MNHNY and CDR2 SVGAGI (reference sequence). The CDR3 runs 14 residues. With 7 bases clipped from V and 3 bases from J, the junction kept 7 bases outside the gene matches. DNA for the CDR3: TGTGCCAGCACCCAGGGGACAGGGCGCTACGAGCAGTACTTC. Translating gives CASTQGTGRYEQYF.

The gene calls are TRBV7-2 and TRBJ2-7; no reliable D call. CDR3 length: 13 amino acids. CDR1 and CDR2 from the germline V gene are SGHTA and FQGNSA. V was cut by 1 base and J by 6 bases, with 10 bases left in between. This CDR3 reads CASSLGRMAEQYF. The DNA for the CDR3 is TGTGCCAGCAGCTTAGGCAGGATGGCCGAGCAGTACTTC.

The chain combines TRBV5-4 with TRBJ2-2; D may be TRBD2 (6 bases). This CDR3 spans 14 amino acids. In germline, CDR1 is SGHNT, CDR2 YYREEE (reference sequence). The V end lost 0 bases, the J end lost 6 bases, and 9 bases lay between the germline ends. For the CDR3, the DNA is TGTGCCAGCAGCTTGGGACTAGGCTCCGGGGAGCTGTTTTTT. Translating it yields CASSLGLGSGELFF.

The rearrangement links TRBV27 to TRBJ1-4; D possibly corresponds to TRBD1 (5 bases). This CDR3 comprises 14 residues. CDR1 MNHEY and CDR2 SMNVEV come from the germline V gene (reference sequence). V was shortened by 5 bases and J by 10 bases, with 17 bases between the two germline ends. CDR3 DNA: TGTGCCAGCAGTCAAGGACGACCCGGGGGAAAACTGTTTTTT. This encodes CASSQGRPGGKLFF. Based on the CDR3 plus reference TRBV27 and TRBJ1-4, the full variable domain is EAQVTQNPRYLITVTGKKLTVTCSQNMNHEYMSWYRQDPGLGLRQIYYSMNVEVTDKGDVPEGYKVSRKEKRNFPLILESPSPNQTSLYFCASSQGRPGGKLFFGSGTQLSVL.

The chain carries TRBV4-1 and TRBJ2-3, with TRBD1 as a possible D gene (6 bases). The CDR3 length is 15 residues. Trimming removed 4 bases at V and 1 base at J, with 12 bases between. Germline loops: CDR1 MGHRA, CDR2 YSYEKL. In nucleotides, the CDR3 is TGCGCCAGCAGCCGAAGCCCAGGGGGCACAGATACGCAGTATTTT. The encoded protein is CASSRSPGGTDTQYF.

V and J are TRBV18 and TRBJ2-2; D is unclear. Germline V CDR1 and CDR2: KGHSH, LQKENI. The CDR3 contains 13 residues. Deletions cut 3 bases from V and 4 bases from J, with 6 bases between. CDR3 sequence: CASSPPGTGELFF. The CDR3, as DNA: TGTGCCAGCTCACCTCCCGGCACCGGGGAGCTGTTTTTT.

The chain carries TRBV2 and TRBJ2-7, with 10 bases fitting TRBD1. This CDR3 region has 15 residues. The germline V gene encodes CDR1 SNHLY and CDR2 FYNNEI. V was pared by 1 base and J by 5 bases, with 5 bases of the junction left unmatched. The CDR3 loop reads CASSEGTGGLDEQYF. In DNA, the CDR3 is TGTGCCAGCAGTGAAGGGACAGGGGGTCTAGACGAGCAGTACTTC.

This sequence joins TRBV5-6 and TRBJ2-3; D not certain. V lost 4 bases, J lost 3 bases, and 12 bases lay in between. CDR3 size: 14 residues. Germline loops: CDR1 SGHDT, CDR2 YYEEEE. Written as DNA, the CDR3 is TGTGCCAGCAGCCCACTAAAAAGTACAGATACGCAGTATTTT. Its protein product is CASSPLKSTDTQYF.

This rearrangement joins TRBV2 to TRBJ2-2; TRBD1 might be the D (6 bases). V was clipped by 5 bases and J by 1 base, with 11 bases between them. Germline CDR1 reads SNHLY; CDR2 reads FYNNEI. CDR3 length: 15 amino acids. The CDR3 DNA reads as TGTGCCAGCAGTTCCCCAGGGGTGAACACCGGGGAGCTGTTTTTT. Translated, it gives CASSSPGVNTGELFF.

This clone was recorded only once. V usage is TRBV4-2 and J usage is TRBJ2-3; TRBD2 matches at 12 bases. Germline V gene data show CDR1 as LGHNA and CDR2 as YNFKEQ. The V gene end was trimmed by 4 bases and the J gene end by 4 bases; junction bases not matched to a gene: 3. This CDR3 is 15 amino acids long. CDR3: CASSRTSGVPDTQYF. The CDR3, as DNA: TGTGCCAGCAGCCGGACTAGCGGGGTCCCAGATACGCAGTATTTT.

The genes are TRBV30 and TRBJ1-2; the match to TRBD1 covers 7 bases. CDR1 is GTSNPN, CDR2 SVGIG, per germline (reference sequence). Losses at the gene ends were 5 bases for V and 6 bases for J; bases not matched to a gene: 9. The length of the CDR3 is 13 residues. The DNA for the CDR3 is TGTGCCTGGGGTGGTACAGGGGCTGATGGCTACACCTTC. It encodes CAWGGTGADGYTF.

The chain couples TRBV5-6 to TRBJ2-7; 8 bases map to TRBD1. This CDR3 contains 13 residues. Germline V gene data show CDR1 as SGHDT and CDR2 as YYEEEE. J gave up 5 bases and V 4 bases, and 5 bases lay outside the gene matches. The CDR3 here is CASSRTGYNEQYF. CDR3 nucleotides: TGTGCCAGCAGCCGGACAGGGTATAACGAGCAGTACTTC.

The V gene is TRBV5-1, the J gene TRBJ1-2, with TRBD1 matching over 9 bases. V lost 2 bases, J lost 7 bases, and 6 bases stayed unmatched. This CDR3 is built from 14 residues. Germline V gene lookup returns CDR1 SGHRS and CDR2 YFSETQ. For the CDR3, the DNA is TGCGCCAGCAGCTTTCAGGACAGGGGAGGTGGCTACACCTTC. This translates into CASSFQDRGGGYTF. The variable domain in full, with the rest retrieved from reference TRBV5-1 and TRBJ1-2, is KAGVTQTPRYLIKTRGQQVTLSCSPISGHRSVSWYQQTPGQGLQFLFEYFSETQRNKGNFPGRFSGRQFSNSRSEMNVSTLELGDSALYLCASSFQDRGGGYTFGSGTRLTVV.

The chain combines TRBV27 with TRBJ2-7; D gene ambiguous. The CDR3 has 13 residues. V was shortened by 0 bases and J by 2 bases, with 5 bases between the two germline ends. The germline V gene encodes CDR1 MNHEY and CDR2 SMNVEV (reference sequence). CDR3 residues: CASSLSPTYEQYF. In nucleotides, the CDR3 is TGTGCCAGCAGTTTATCCCCAACCTACGAGCAGTACTTC.

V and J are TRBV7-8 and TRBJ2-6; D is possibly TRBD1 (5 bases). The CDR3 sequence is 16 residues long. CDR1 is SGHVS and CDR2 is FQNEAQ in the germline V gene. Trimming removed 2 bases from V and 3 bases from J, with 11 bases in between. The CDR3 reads CASSLSGADGANVLTF. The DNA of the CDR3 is TGTGCCAGCAGCTTAAGTGGGGCGGATGGGGCCAACGTCCTGACTTTC.

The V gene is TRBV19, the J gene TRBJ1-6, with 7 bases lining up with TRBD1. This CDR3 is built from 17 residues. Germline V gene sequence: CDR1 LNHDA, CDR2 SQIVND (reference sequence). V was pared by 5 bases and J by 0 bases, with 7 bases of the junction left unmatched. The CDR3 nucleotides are TGTGCCAGTAGTGCCACAGGGGCCAGCTCCTATAATTCACCCCTCCACTTT. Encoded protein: CASSATGASSYNSPLHF.

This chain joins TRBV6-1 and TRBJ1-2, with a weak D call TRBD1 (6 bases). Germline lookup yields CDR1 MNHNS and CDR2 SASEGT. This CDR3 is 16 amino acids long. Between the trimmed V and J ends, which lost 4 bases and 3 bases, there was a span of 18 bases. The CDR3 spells CASSVMGAAIDYGYTF. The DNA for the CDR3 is TGTGCCAGCAGTGTGATGGGGGCCGCGATAGACTATGGCTACACCTTC.

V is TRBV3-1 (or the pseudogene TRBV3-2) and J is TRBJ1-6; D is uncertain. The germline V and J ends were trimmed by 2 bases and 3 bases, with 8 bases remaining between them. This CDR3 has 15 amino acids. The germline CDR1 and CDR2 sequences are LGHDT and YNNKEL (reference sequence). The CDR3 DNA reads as TGTGCCAGCAGCCAACTCAGTTTCTATAATTCACCCCTCCACTTT. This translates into CASSQLSFYNSPLHF.

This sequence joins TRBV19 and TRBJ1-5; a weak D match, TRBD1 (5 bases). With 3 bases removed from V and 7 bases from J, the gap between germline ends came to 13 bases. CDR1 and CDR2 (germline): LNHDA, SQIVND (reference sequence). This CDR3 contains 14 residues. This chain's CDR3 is CASSIFGGDQPQHF. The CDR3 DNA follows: TGTGCCAGTAGTATTTTCGGGGGGGACCAGCCCCAGCATTTT. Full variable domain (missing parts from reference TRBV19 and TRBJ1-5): DGGITQSPKYLFRKEGQNVTLSCEQNLNHDAMYWYRQDPGQGLRLIYYSQIVNDFQKGDIAEGYSVSREKKESFPLTVTSAQKNPTAFYLCASSIFGGDQPQHFGDGTRLSIL.

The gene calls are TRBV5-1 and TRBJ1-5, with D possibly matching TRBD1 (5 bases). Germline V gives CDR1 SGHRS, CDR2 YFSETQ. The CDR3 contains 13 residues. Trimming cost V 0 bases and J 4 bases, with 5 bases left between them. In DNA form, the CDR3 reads TGCGCCAGCAGCTTGGGACAGAATCAGCCCCAGCATTTT. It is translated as CASSLGQNQPQHF.

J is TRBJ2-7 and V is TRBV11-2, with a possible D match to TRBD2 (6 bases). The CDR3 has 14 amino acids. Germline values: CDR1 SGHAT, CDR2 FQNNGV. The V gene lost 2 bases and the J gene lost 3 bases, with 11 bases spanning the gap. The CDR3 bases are TGTGCCAGCAGCTTATACGGGGGTGGCTACGAGCAGTACTTC. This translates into CASSLYGGGYEQYF.

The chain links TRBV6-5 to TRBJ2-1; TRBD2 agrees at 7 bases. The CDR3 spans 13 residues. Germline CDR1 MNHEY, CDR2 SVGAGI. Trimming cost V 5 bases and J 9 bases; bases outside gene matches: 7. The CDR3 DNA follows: TGTGCCAGCAGTCCCGGGGGGATGGGTGAGCAGTTCTTC. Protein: CASSPGGMGEQFF.

CDR3 amino acids: CASSPATVNTEAFF. DNA of the CDR3: TGTGCCAGCTCACCCGCGACAGTGAACACTGAAGCTTTCTTT. The chain couples TRBV18 to TRBJ1-1; TRBD1 is a possible D gene (5 bases). Germline V gene sequence: CDR1 KGHSH, CDR2 LQKENI. The CDR3 is 14 amino acids. The germline V and J ends were trimmed by 3 bases and 0 bases, with 8 bases remaining between them.

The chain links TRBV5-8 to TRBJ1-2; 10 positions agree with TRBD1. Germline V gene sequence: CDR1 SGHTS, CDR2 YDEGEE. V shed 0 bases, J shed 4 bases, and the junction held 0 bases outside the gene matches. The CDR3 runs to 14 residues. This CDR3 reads CASSLGQGAYGYTF. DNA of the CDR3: TGTGCCAGCAGCTTGGGACAGGGGGCCTATGGCTACACCTTC.

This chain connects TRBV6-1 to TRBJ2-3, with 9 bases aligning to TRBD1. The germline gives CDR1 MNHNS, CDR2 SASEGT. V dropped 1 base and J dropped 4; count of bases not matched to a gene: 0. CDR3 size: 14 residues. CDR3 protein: CASSEGTGADTQYF. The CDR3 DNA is TGTGCCAGCAGTGAAGGGACAGGGGCAGATACGCAGTATTTT.